Listed here is a single T cell receptor (beta chain). In the study's own analysis: From reference gene primer amplification, estimates of nucleated cell counts were derived. This table comes from immunoSEQ multiplex PCR, and its TCRdb copy is limited to in-frame clones, with some not included. The V and J calls and clone size are taken from that table; D and trimming were inferred from the DNA. The sample shows a few hundred thousand clones, about 90% of them seen only once. The data derive from a study of blood T cell repertoires in COVID-19. The germline V and J ends were trimmed by 4 bases and 4 bases, with 14 bases remaining between them. This CDR3 has 15 amino acids. Looked up from germline, CDR1 is MNHEY and CDR2 is SVGEGT.

This clonotype was sampled from a woman aged 60 to 75 with COVID-19, enrolled during active disease. The sequencing input was peripheral blood. This chain uses TRBV6-2 or TRBV6-3 with TRBJ1-5; D possibly corresponds to TRBD1 (6 bases). The CDR3 bases are TGTGCCAGCAGTTGGGGGGGGCAACAAAATCAGCCCCAGCATTTT. It is translated as CASSWGGQQNQPQHF.